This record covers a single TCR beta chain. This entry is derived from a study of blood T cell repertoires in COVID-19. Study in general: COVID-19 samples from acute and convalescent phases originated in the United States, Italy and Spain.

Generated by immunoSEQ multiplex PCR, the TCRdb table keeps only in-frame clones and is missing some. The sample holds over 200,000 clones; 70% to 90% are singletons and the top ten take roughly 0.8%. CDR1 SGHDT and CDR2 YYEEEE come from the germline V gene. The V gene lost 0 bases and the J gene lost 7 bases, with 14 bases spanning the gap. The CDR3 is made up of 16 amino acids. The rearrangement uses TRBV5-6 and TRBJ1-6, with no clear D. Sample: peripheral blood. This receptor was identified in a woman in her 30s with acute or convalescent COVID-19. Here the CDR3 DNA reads TGTGCCAGCAGCTTGGAACTCGTGGGCAGAAATTCACCCCTCCACTTT. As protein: CASSLELVGRNSPLHF.